The 20 T cell receptor beta chains in this list originate from one sample, sequenced in a study. TCRdb analysed the 5' RACE reads with MiXCR anew, one entry per CDR3 protein. The sample comprises over 25,000 distinct CDR3 sequences, 20% to 30% of which are singletons, and approximately 2.2% rests with the top ten. The sorted Tregs were CD4+CD25+CD127-/low cells. The source material was tumor-infiltrating Tregs sorted from the breast tumor. These receptors came from a female donor with breast cancer.

This clonotype was recorded at least ten times. The chain links TRBV9 to TRBJ1-2, with D possibly matching TRBD1 (6 bases). The CDR3 has 14 residues. Germline assignment: CDR1 SGDLS and CDR2 YYNGEE. V lost 4 bases and J 4 bases, leaving 14 bases between the germline ends. The CDR3 DNA reads TGTGCCAGCAGCCCATCAGGGGACCTCTATGGCTACACCTTC. This translates into CASSPSGDLYGYTF.

This CDR3 reads CASSPPNLGGNYGYTF. The CDR3 coding sequence is TGTGCCAGCTCACCACCAAACCTAGGGGGAAACTATGGCTACACCTTC. The V call is TRBV18, the J call TRBJ1-2; D is perhaps TRBD1 (6 bases). Trimming left V 0 bases short and J 2 bases short, with 13 bases between. Germline loops: CDR1 KGHSH, CDR2 LQKENI. The CDR3 is 16 amino acids. Filled out from reference TRBV18 and TRBJ1-2, the complete variable domain reads NAGVMQNPRHLVRRRGQEARLRCSPMKGHSHVYWYRQLPEEGLKFMVYLQKENIIDESGMPKERFSAEFPKEGPSILRIQQVVRGDSAAYFCASSPPNLGGNYGYTFGSGTRLTVV.

This clonotype has a count of ten or more. The chain couples TRBV5-1 to TRBJ1-1; the D gene is possibly TRBD1 (6 bases). The CDR3 sequence is 15 residues long. Germline CDR1 is SGHRS and CDR2 is YFSETQ. Between the trimmed V and J ends, which lost 6 bases and 0 bases, there was a span of 15 bases. Written as DNA, the CDR3 is TGCGCCAGCACCATGACAGGCACGATGAACACTGAAGCTTTCTTT. This codes for CASTMTGTMNTEAFF.

This clonotype has more than one count but fewer than ten. The chain combines TRBV9 with TRBJ2-1; 10 bases map to TRBD2. V shed 4 bases, J shed 1 base, and the junction held 17 bases outside the gene matches. Germline V gene lookup returns CDR1 SGDLS and CDR2 YYNGEE. This CDR3 has 20 residues. CDR3 in amino acids: CASSPQRKGLAGESYNEQFF. The CDR3, as DNA: TGTGCCAGCAGCCCCCAACGCAAAGGGCTAGCGGGAGAATCCTACAATGAGCAGTTCTTC. Drawing the rest from reference TRBV9 and TRBJ2-1, the complete variable domain is DSGVTQTPKHLITATGQRVTLRCSPRSGDLSVYWYQQSLDQGLQFLIQYYNGEERAKGNILERFSAQQFPDLHSELNLSSLELGDSALYFCASSPQRKGLAGESYNEQFFGPGTRLTVL.

The rearrangement uses TRBV6-5 and TRBJ2-5, with D unclear. Germline V gene data show CDR1 as MNHEY and CDR2 as SVGAGI. Trimming removed 10 bases at V and 5 bases at J, with 20 bases between. This CDR3 is built from 14 residues. Here the CDR3 DNA reads TGTGCCACCCCTGGCGGCCTTCGTAGGGAGACCCAGTACTTC. This translates into CATPGGLRRETQYF.

Turning to this clonotype: This may arise from a read error, as a much more abundant clone is one base away. The gene calls are TRBV5-1 and TRBJ1-6, with TRBD1 as a possible D gene (5 bases). This CDR3 contains 16 residues. Germline CDR1 is SGHRS and CDR2 is YFSETQ. Trimming removed 4 bases from V and 7 bases from J, with 18 bases in between. CDR3 residues: CASSPAPGTRNSPLHF. CDR3 bases: TGCGCCAGCAGCCCGGCCCCCGGGACGAGAAATTCACCCCTCCACTTT.

Many counts were recorded for this clonotype. The rearrangement joins TRBV7-9 to TRBJ2-1; 7 bases are a match to TRBD2. V gave up 5 bases and J gave up 6 bases; unmatched junction bases: 19. The CDR3 is 18 amino acids. The germline CDR1 and CDR2 sequences are SEHNR and FQNEAQ (reference sequence). The CDR3 protein is CASSPPRPTSTRLNEQFF. The CDR3 DNA sequence: TGTGCCAGCAGCCCCCCCAGACCGACTAGCACCCGTCTCAATGAGCAGTTCTTC.

A word on this clonotype: This could be a read error, since a much larger clone is one nucleotide away. The rearrangement joins TRBV6-1 to TRBJ2-4; D gene ambiguous. The germline gives CDR1 MNHNS, CDR2 SASEGT. CDR3 length: 13 amino acids. Trimming pared 6 bases from V and 6 bases from J, leaving 12 bases between. The CDR3 reads CASRGAWTNIQYF. The CDR3 bases are TGTGCCAGCAGGGGTGCGTGGACAAACATTCAGTACTTC.

By sample fraction, this clonotype is medium-sized. The chain has TRBV6-5 and TRBJ1-1, with no clear D. CDR1 is MNHEY and CDR2 is SVGAGI in the germline V gene. V shed 7 bases and J shed 5 bases, with 23 bases lying between them. The CDR3 is made up of 16 amino acids. CDR3 sequence: CASTLRPGSRGTEAFF. The CDR3 DNA is TGTGCCAGCACCCTCCGCCCGGGGTCGCGCGGAACTGAAGCTTTCTTT.

This chain connects TRBV6-2 or TRBV6-3 to TRBJ2-1, with D perhaps matching TRBD1 or TRBD2 (5 bases each). The V gene lost 6 bases and the J gene lost 10 bases, with 10 bases spanning the gap. CDR3 size: 11 residues. Germline V gives CDR1 MNHEY, CDR2 SVGEGT. The CDR3 coding sequence is TGTGCCAGCAGCCGGGACCGCGAGCAGTTCTTC. Amino acid sequence: CASSRDREQFF.

This clonotype was picked up many times. This rearrangement joins TRBV7-3 to TRBJ2-1; 8 nucleotides match TRBD1. Germline lookup yields CDR1 SGHTA and CDR2 FQGTGA. This CDR3 comprises 15 residues. V lost 5 bases, J lost 6 bases, and 9 bases stayed unmatched. As DNA, the CDR3 is TGTGCCAGCAGCCCTAAAGGACAGGGTGGCAATGAGCAGTTCTTC. Residues: CASSPKGQGGNEQFF.

On this clonotype itself: A much more abundant neighbour one base away suggests this may be a read error. This chain joins TRBV27 and TRBJ1-5; 7 nucleotides align to TRBD1. This CDR3 region has 13 residues. V lost 8 bases and J lost 4; bases outside the gene matches: 5. Germline-derived CDR1 and CDR2 are MNHEY and SMNVEV (reference sequence). In DNA form, the CDR3 reads TGTGCCAGCGGTGAACAGGGGAATCAGCCCCAGCATTTT. The encoded protein is CASGEQGNQPQHF.

This clonotype was counted ten times or more. V gene TRBV9 combines with J gene TRBJ1-1; D not resolved. Germline V gene sequence: CDR1 SGDLS, CDR2 YYNGEE. Trimming removed 3 bases at V and 4 bases at J, with 10 bases between. The CDR3 sequence is 13 residues long. CDR3 coding DNA: TGTGCCAGCAGCGAGGCCTCGGGCACTGAAGCTTTCTTT. Residues: CASSEASGTEAFF.

About this clonotype: The junction differs from germline at one of its ends, possibly a read error. The chain has TRBV6-5 and TRBJ2-2; D is perhaps TRBD1 (6 bases). Per germline, CDR1 MNHEY and CDR2 SVGAGI. This CDR3 has 15 amino acids. The CDR3 loop is CASSDSQGPTGELFF. CDR3 DNA sequence: TGTGCCAGCAGTGACTCCCAGGGGCCCACCGGGGAGCTGTTTTTT.

This clonotype came up many times. The gene calls are TRBV7-9 and TRBJ2-1; 7 bases match TRBD2. The length of the CDR3 is 15 residues. With V trimmed by 5 bases and J by 6 bases, 10 bases remained unmatched. The germline V gene has CDR1 SEHNR and CDR2 FQNEAQ (reference sequence). CDR3 loop: CASSLRDYYRNEQFF. CDR3 in DNA: TGTGCCAGCAGCCTTCGGGACTACTACCGCAATGAGCAGTTCTTC.

By share, this clonotype ranks as medium-sized. J is TRBJ1-2 and V is TRBV5-1; D is uncertain. The ends were cut back, 0 bases at V and 7 bases at J, with 7 bases in the middle. The CDR3 spans 12 residues. Germline-derived CDR1 and CDR2 are SGHRS and YFSETQ. In nucleotides, the CDR3 is TGCGCCAGCAGCTTGGAAGGGCTTGGCTACACCTTC. Encoded protein: CASSLEGLGYTF. Variable domain in full (rest from reference TRBV5-1 and TRBJ1-2): KAGVTQTPRYLIKTRGQQVTLSCSPISGHRSVSWYQQTPGQGLQFLFEYFSETQRNKGNFPGRFSGRQFSNSRSEMNVSTLELGDSALYLCASSLEGLGYTFGSGTRLTVV.

This clonotype came up many times. A junction boundary mismatches the germline segment, possibly from a read error. This chain links TRBV6-5 with TRBJ2-1; 11 bases fit TRBD2. This CDR3 region has 15 residues. Per the germline V gene, CDR1 is MNHEY and CDR2 is SVGAGI. The CDR3 is CASSPLGVLAGGHVF. The CDR3 DNA reads TGTGCCAGCAGTCCTCTAGGGGTCCTAGCGGGAGGTCATGTCTTC.

This clonotype was seen a handful of times. The chain has TRBV6-5 and TRBJ1-3; D may be TRBD1 (5 bases). Germline V lookup: CDR1 MNHEY, CDR2 SVGAGI. The V and J ends lost 0 bases and 0 bases respectively, with 15 bases between them. There are 18 residues in the CDR3. The CDR3 sequence: CASSYSGQRSFSGNTIYF. The CDR3 bases are TGTGCCAGCAGTTACTCGGGGCAGAGATCCTTCTCTGGAAACACCATATATTTT.

About this clonotype: A single base separates this from a much larger clone, so it may be a read error. The J gene is TRBJ2-1, the V gene TRBV4-1; D is perhaps TRBD2 (5 bases). This CDR3 comprises 13 residues. CDR1 is MGHRA and CDR2 is YSYEKL in the germline V gene. Trimming removed 3 bases from V and 9 bases from J, with 12 bases in between. Here the CDR3 reads CASSQPMGSEQFF. DNA of the CDR3: TGCGCCAGCAGCCAGCCCATGGGGAGTGAGCAGTTCTTC.

This clonotype was recorded at least ten times. The rearrangement links TRBV6-6 to TRBJ2-3; 12 nucleotides agree with TRBD2. The CDR3 spans 15 residues. After removal of 6 bases from V and 2 bases from J, the junction contained 3 bases not matched to a gene. Germline V gene sequence: CDR1 MNHNY, CDR2 SVGAGI (reference sequence). The CDR3 DNA is TGTGCCAGCAGCCTAGCGGGAGGGTACACAGATACGCAGTATTTT. It yields the protein CASSLAGGYTDTQYF.